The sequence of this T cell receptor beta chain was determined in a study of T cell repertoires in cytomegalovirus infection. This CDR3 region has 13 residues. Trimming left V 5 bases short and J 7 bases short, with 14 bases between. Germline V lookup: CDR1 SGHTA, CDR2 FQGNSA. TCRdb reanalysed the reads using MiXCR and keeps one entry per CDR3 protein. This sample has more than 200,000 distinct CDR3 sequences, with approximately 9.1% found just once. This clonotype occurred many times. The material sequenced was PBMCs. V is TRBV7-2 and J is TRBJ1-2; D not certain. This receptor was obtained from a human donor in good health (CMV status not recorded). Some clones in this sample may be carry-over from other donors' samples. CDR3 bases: TGTGCCAGCAGCGCGAACACGATGGGTGGCTACACCTTC. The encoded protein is CASSANTMGGYTF.